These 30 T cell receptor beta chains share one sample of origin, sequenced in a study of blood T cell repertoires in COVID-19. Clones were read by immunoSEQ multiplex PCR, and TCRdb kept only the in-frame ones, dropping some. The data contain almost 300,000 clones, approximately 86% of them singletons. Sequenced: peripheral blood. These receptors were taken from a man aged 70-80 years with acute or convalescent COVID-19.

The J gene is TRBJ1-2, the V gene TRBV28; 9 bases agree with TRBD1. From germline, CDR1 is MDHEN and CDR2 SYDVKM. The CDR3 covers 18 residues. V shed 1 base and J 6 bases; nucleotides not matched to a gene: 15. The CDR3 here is CASSLSLLGTGFVHGYTF. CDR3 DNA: TGTGCCAGCAGTTTATCTCTCTTGGGGACAGGGTTCGTCCATGGCTACACCTTC.

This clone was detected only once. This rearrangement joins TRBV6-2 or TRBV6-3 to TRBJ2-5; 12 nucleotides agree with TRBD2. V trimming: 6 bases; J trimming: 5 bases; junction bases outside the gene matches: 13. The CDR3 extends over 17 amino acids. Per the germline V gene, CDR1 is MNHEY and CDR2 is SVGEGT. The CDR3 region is CASSRTSGIPPSETQYF. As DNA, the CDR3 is TGTGCCAGCAGCAGGACTAGCGGGATTCCCCCTTCCGAGACCCAGTACTTC.

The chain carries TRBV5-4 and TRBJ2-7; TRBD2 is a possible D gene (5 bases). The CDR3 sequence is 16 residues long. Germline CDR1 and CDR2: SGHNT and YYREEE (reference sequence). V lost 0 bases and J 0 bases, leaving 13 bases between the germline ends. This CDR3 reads CASSLERASSSYEQYF. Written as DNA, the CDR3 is TGTGCCAGCAGCTTGGAAAGGGCTAGCTCCTCCTACGAGCAGTACTTC.

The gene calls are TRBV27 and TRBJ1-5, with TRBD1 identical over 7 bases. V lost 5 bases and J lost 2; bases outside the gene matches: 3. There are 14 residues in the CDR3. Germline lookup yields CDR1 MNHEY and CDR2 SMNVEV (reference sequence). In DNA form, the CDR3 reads TGTGCCAGCAGTGGCCAGGGGGGCAATCAGCCCCAGCATTTT. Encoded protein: CASSGQGGNQPQHF.

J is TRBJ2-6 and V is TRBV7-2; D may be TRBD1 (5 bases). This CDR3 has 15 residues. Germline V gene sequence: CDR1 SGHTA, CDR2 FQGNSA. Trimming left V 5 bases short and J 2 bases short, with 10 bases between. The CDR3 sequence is CASSLDSTGANVLTF. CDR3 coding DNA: TGTGCCAGCAGCCTAGACAGTACTGGGGCCAACGTCCTGACTTTC.

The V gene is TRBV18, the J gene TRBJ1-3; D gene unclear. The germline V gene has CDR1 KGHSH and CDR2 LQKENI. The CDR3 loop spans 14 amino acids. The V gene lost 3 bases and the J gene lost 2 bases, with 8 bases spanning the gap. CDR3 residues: CASSPSGPGNTIYF. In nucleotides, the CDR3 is TGTGCCAGCTCACCTTCGGGTCCTGGAAACACCATATATTTT.

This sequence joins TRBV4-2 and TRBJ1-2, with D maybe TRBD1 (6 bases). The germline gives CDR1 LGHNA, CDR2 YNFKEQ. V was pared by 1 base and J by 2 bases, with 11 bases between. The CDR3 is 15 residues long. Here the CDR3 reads CASSQGTAPNYGYTF. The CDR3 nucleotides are TGTGCCAGCAGCCAAGGGACAGCCCCCAACTATGGCTACACCTTC.

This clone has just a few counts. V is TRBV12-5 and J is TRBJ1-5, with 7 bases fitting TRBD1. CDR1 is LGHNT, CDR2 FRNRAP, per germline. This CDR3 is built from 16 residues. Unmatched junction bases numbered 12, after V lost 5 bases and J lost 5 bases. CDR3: CASGPIWNRGHQPQHF. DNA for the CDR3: TGTGCTAGTGGTCCCATTTGGAACAGGGGCCATCAGCCCCAGCATTTT.

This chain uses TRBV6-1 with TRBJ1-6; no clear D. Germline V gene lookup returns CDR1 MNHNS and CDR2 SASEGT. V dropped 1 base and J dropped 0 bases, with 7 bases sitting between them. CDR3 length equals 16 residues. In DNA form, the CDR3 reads TGTGCCAGCAGTGAAGGTGCGAGCTCCTATAATTCACCCCTCCACTTT. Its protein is CASSEGASSYNSPLHF.

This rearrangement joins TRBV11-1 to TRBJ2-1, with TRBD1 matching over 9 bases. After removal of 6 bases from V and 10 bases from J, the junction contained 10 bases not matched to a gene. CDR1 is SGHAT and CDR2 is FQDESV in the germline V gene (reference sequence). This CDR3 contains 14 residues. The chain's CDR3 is CASRSRDRVDEQFF. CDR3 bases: TGTGCCAGCAGAAGCCGGGACAGGGTAGACGAGCAGTTCTTC.

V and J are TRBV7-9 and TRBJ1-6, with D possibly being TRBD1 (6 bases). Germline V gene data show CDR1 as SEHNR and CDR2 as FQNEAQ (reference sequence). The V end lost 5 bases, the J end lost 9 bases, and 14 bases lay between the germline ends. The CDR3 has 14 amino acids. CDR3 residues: CASSPRDISSPLHF. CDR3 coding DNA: TGTGCCAGCAGCCCCAGGGACATCAGTTCACCCCTCCACTTT.

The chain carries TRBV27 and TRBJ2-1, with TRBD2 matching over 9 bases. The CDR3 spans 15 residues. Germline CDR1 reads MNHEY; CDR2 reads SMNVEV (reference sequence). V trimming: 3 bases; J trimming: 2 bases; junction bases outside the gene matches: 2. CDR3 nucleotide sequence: TGTGCCAGCAGTTTTAGCGGGGGCGCCTACAATGAGCAGTTCTTC. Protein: CASSFSGGAYNEQFF.

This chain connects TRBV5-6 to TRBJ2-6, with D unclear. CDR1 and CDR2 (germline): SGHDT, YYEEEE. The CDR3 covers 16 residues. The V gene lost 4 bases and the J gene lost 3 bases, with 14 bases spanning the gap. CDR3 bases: TGTGCCAGCAGCCCGGAGAAGGTTGGTGGGGCCAACGTCCTGACTTTC. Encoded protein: CASSPEKVGGANVLTF.

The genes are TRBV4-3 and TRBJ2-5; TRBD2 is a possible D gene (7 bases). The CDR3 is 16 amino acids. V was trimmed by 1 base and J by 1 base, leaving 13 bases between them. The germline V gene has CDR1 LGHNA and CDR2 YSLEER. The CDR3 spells CASSQGNGGLQETQYF. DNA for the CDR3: TGCGCCAGCAGCCAAGGAAACGGGGGGCTCCAAGAGACCCAGTACTTC.

This CDR3 reads CATSDDRTYGYTF. The CDR3 DNA sequence: TGTGCCACCAGTGACGACAGAACCTATGGCTACACCTTC. V usage is TRBV24-1 and J usage is TRBJ1-2; D is possibly TRBD1 (5 bases). The germline V gene has CDR1 KGHDR and CDR2 SFDVKD. The length of the CDR3 is 13 residues. V lost 4 bases, J lost 4 bases, and 9 bases lay in between.

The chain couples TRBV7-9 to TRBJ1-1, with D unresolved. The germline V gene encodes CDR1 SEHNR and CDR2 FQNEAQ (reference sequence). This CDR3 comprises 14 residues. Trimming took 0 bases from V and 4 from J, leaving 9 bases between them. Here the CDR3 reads CASSLASGSTEAFF. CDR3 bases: TGTGCCAGCAGCTTAGCTTCCGGGAGCACTGAAGCTTTCTTT.

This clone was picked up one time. The CDR3 bases are TGTGCCAGTAGGGATTCAAGGGGTACGCAGTATTTT. Translation gives CASRDSRGTQYF. The chain carries TRBV19 and TRBJ2-3; TRBD1 is a possible D gene (5 bases). Deletions cut 6 bases from V and 8 bases from J, with 12 bases between. Germline V gene data show CDR1 as LNHDA and CDR2 as SQIVND (reference sequence). The CDR3 length is 12 residues.

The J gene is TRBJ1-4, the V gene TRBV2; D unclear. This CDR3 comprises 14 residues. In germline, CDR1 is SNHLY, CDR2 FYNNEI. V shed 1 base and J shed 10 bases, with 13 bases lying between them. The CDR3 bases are TGTGCCAGCAGTGAAGGCAGCGTAGAAGCAAAACTGTTTTTT. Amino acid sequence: CASSEGSVEAKLFF.

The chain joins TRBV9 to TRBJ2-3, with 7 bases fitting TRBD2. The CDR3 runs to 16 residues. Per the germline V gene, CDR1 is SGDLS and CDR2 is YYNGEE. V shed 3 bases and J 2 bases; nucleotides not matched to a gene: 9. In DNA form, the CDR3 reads TGTGCCAGCAGCGAGGCACCAGCGGGAATCACAGATACGCAGTATTTT. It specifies CASSEAPAGITDTQYF.

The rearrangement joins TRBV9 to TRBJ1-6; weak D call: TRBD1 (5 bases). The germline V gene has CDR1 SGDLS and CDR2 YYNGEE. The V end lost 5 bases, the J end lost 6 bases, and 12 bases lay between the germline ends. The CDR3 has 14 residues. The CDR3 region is CASSLQVLNSPLHF. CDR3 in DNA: TGTGCCAGCAGTTTACAGGTACTTAATTCACCCCTCCACTTT.

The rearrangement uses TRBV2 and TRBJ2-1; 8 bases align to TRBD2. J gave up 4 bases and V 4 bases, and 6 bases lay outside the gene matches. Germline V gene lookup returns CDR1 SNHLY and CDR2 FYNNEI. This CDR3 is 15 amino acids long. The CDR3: CASSVRTGGYNEQFF. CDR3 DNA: TGTGCCAGCAGTGTGAGGACGGGAGGGTACAATGAGCAGTTCTTC.

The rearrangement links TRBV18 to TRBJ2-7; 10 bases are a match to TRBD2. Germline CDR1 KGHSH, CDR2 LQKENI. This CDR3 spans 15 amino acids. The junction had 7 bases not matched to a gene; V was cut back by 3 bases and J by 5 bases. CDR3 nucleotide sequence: TGTGCCAGCTCACCCGGGGCTAGCGGGAGTCACGAGCAGTACTTC. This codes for CASSPGASGSHEQYF.

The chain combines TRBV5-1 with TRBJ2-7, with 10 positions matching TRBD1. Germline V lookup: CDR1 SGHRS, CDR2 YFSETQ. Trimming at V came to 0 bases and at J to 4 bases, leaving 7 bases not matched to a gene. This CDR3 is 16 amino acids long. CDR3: CASSLGSGTGVYEQYF. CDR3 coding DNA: TGCGCCAGCAGCTTGGGGTCCGGGACAGGGGTGTACGAGCAGTACTTC.

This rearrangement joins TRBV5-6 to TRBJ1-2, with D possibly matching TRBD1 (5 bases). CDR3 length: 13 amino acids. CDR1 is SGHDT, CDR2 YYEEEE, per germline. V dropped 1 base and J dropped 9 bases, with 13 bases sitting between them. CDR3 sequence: CASSLRGLGRYTF. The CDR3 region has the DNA TGTGCCAGCAGCTTGCGGGGGTTGGGACGCTACACCTTC.

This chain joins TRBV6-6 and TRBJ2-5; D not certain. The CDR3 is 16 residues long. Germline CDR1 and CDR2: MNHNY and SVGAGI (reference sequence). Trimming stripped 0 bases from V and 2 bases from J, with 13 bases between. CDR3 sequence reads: CASSYSLLEIQETQYF. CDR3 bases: TGTGCCAGCAGTTACTCACTGTTGGAGATTCAAGAGACCCAGTACTTC.

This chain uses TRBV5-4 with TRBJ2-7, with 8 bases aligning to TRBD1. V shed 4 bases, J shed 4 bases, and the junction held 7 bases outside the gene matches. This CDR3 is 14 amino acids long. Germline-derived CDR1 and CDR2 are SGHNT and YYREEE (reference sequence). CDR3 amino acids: CASSVRQGIYEQYF. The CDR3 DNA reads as TGTGCCAGCAGCGTTAGACAGGGGATTTACGAGCAGTACTTC.

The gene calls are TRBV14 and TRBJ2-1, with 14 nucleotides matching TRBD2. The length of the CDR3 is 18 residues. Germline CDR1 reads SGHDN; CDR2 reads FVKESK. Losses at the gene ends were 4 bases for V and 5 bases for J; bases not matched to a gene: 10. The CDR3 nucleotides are TGTGCCAGCAGCCTCCTAGGACTAGCGGGAGGCCTAAACAATGAGCAGTTCTTC. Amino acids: CASSLLGLAGGLNNEQFF.

The CDR3 DNA follows: TGTGCCAGCAGCCCTCCGACGGGCTCGGGATCACCCCTCCACTTT. Its translation is CASSPPTGSGSPLHF. V gene TRBV7-9 combines with J gene TRBJ1-6; no definite D call. Germline CDR1 SEHNR, CDR2 FQNEAQ (reference sequence). Deletions cut 5 bases from V and 10 bases from J, with 18 bases between. CDR3 length: 15 residues. Complete variable domain (other parts from reference TRBV7-9 and TRBJ1-6): DTGVSQNPRHKITKRGQNVTFRCDPISEHNRLYWYRQTLGQGPEFLTYFQNEAQLEKSRLLSDRFSAERPKGSFSTLEIQRTEQGDSAMYLCASSPPTGSGSPLHFGNGTRLTVT.

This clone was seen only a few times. CDR3 region: CASSRQGGNEQFF. The CDR3 nucleotides are TGTGCCAGTAGTCGACAGGGGGGAAATGAGCAGTTCTTC. V gene TRBV19 combines with J gene TRBJ2-1; 9 bases are shared with TRBD1. This CDR3 comprises 13 residues. The germline V gene encodes CDR1 LNHDA and CDR2 SQIVND (reference sequence). Trimming at V came to 5 bases and at J to 7 bases, leaving 3 bases not matched to a gene.

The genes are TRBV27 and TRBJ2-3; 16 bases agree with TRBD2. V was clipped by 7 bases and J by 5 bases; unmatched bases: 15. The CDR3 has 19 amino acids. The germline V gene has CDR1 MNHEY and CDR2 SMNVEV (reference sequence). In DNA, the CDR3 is TGTGCCAGCATTCACGGGACTAGCGGGGGGGCCTGTTCGGGAGATACGCAGTATTTT. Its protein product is CASIHGTSGGACSGDTQYF.